This entry features one T cell receptor beta chain sequence. Each sample used at least 6.5 million PBMCs. A second roughly 7 to 11 cycle PCR used barcoded and J-beta primers. TCRdb independently ran MiXCR on the 5' RACE reads; one entry per CDR3 protein. This sample has approximately 800,000 distinct CDR3 sequences, with around a quarter found just once. These data are taken from a study of blood T cells in healthy people across ages. This CDR3 is built from 18 residues. With V trimmed by 3 bases and J by 2 bases, 7 bases remained unmatched. Germline V gives CDR1 MDHEN, CDR2 SYDVKM. The same data also went into a second study, on T cells of mothers and their children.

The J gene is TRBJ2-6, the V gene TRBV28; 10 bases map to TRBD1. This receptor was obtained from a boy younger than 18 in good health. The sample comprised blood. The CDR3 DNA sequence: TGTGCCAGCAGTTTTTGGGGACAGGGGACACCTGGGGCCAACGTCCTGACTTTC. Its translation is CASSFWGQGTPGANVLTF.